These T cell receptor beta chains were read from a single sample in a study of early T cells in non-severe SARS-CoV-2 infection. TCRdb reanalysed the 5' RACE reads using MiXCR and keeps one entry per CDR3 protein. The sample has 85,000 to 100,000 distinct CDR3 sequences, about 15% seen once. Sample: whole blood, taken at baseline. The receptors originated from an adult who was a healthcare worker with PCR-confirmed SARS-CoV-2 infection or an uninfected control (not recorded which). The CDR3 runs from the conserved cysteine through the conserved F or W. A D gene is named only where the DNA matches it firmly. Size values are once, few and many counts, or a class for expanded clones, and some rows have none.

>TRBV20-1|-|TRBJ2-1|few
CSASQSNNEQFF
TGCAGTGCTAGCCAGAGCAACAATGAGCAGTTCTTC
>TRBV12-3/TRBV12-4|-|TRBJ2-7|-
CASIGGLGTSHEQYF
TGTGCCAGCATTGGGGGCCTTGGGACATCCCACGAGCAGTACTTC
>TRBV12-3/TRBV12-4|-|TRBJ2-2|-
CASSFGGITGELFF
TGTGCCAGCAGTTTTGGCGGGATTACCGGGGAGCTGTTTTTT
>TRBV10-3|-|TRBJ2-1|-
CAISEPPREQFF
TGTGCCATCAGTGAACCGCCTCGGGAGCAGTTCTTC
>TRBV2|TRBD1|TRBJ2-5|few
CASSRGQTGGETQYF
TGTGCCAGCAGTAGGGGACAGACAGGGGGAGAGACCCAGTACTTC
>TRBV6-6|TRBD1|TRBJ1-1|many
CASSYPGQGGTEAFF
TGTGCCAGCAGTTACCCCGGACAGGGGGGCACTGAAGCTTTCTTT
>TRBV11-2|-|TRBJ1-6|-
CASSPDRLNSPLHF
TGTGCCAGCAGCCCCGACAGGCTAAATTCACCCCTCCACTTT
>TRBV27|-|TRBJ1-2|-
CASWTGNYGYTF
TGTGCCAGCTGGACGGGGAACTATGGCTACACCTTC
>TRBV12-3/TRBV12-4|TRBD2|TRBJ2-7|few
CASRPGLADEQYF
TGTGCCAGCAGACCGGGACTAGCGGACGAGCAGTACTTC
>TRBV28|-|TRBJ2-1|few
CASSLADFSYNEQFF
TGTGCCAGCAGTTTAGCTGATTTCTCCTACAATGAGCAGTTCTTC
>TRBV6-2/TRBV6-3|-|TRBJ2-3|-
CASRAARFVDTQYF
TGTGCCAGCAGGGCAGCACGATTTGTGGATACGCAGTATTTT
>TRBV9|-|TRBJ2-1|many
CASSPQGAGEQFF
TGTGCCAGCAGCCCACAGGGAGCAGGTGAGCAGTTCTTC
>TRBV20-1|TRBD1|TRBJ2-2|-
CSARGMEQGHTGELFF
TGCAGTGCTAGAGGCATGGAACAGGGGCACACCGGGGAGCTGTTTTTT
>TRBV20-1|-|TRBJ2-3|few
CSVPPSGTDTQYF
TGCAGTGTTCCACCCAGCGGCACAGATACGCAGTATTTT
>TRBV2|-|TRBJ2-7|-
CASRRGASGNSYEQYF
TGTGCCAGCAGAAGGGGGGCGAGCGGAAACTCCTACGAGCAGTACTTC
>TRBV6-5|-|TRBJ1-5|-
CASSRQGGQPQHF
TGTGCCAGCAGTCGGCAGGGCGGACAGCCCCAGCATTTT
>TRBV3-1|-|TRBJ1-1|-
CASIGRDGNTEAFF
TGTGCCAGCATCGGCAGGGATGGAAACACTGAAGCTTTCTTT
>TRBV6-5|TRBD1|TRBJ1-1|few
CATTGTGGGLIEAFF
TGTGCCACGACCGGGACAGGTGGTGGTTTGATTGAAGCTTTCTTT
>TRBV2|-|TRBJ2-7|many
CASSEEPRTPEQYF
TGTGCCAGCAGTGAAGAACCCCGAACGCCCGAGCAGTACTTC
>TRBV5-1|TRBD2|TRBJ2-2|many
CASSLLAETGELFF
TGCGCCAGCAGCTTGCTAGCGGAGACCGGGGAGCTGTTTTTT
>TRBV20-1|-|TRBJ1-2|few
CSAMRGVGPYGYTF
TGCAGTGCTATGAGGGGGGTAGGTCCCTATGGCTACACCTTC
>TRBV20-1|-|TRBJ2-1|many
CSARGMTGYNEQFF
TGCAGTGCTAGAGGAATGACTGGGTACAATGAGCAGTTCTTC
>TRBV5-1|-|TRBJ2-2|few
CASSLADSGELFF
TGCGCCAGCAGCCTGGCTGACTCCGGGGAGCTGTTTTTT
>TRBV29-1|TRBD2|TRBJ2-7|many
CSETGLSTGEQYF
TGCAGCGAAACGGGACTATCGACTGGCGAGCAGTACTTC
>TRBV14|-|TRBJ2-1|few
CASSQSSYNEQFF
TGTGCCAGCAGCCAGAGCTCCTACAATGAGCAGTTCTTC
>TRBV20-1|-|TRBJ2-7|-
CSARGDTNYEQYF
TGCAGTGCTAGGGGGGACACTAACTACGAGCAGTACTTC
>TRBV4-1|-|TRBJ2-3|-
CASSQDRGLKDTQYF
TGCGCCAGCAGCCAAGATCGGGGACTCAAGGATACGCAGTATTTT
>TRBV9|-|TRBJ1-1|-
CASSVGEGFTEAFF
TGTGCCAGCAGCGTAGGGGAGGGTTTCACTGAAGCTTTCTTT
>TRBV6-6|-|TRBJ1-1|few
CASSLVRETEAFF
TGTGCCAGCAGTCTTGTTAGAGAGACTGAAGCTTTCTTT
>TRBV7-2|TRBD1|TRBJ1-2|few
CASSPTGGHYGYTF
TGTGCCAGCAGCCCGACAGGGGGCCACTATGGCTACACCTTC
>TRBV25-1|-|TRBJ2-7|-
CASSVRHEQYF
TGTGCCAGCAGTGTTAGGCACGAGCAGTACTTC
>TRBV12-3/TRBV12-4|-|TRBJ2-6|few
CASSSGGRGANVLTF
TGTGCCAGCAGTTCCGGTGGCCGTGGGGCCAACGTCCTGACTTTC
>TRBV12-3/TRBV12-4|TRBD2|TRBJ2-1|-
CASSPGPGGREQFF
TGTGCCAGCAGCCCTGGGCCCGGGGGGAGGGAGCAGTTCTTC
>TRBV2|TRBD2|TRBJ2-5|few
CASSGLAYQETQYF
TGTGCCAGCAGTGGACTAGCGTACCAAGAGACCCAGTACTTC
>TRBV20-1|-|TRBJ2-7|-
CSARAPGGYEQYF
TGCAGTGCTAGGGCCCCTGGGGGCTACGAGCAGTACTTC
>TRBV10-3|TRBD1|TRBJ1-4|-
CATRDRTTNEKLFF
TGTGCCACCAGGGACAGGACAACTAATGAAAAACTGTTTTTT
>TRBV5-4|-|TRBJ1-1|-
CASSLASGEEDTEAFF
TGTGCCAGCAGCTTGGCCTCAGGGGAAGAGGACACTGAAGCTTTCTTT
>TRBV3-1|TRBD2|TRBJ2-7|many
CASSYGGVAYEQYF
TGTGCCAGCAGCTACGGGGGGGTTGCTTACGAGCAGTACTTC
>TRBV12-3/TRBV12-4|-|TRBJ1-1|few
CASGDISEAFF
TGTGCCAGCGGGGACATATCGGAAGCTTTCTTT
>TRBV7-8|TRBD1|TRBJ2-5|many
CASSSLITGGMVRETQYF
TGTGCCAGCAGCTCATTGATTACAGGGGGCATGGTGCGAGAGACCCAGTACTTC
>TRBV20-1|TRBD2|TRBJ2-3|few
CSVSTGTSDTDTQYF
TGCAGTGTCTCTACCGGGACTAGCGACACAGATACGCAGTATTTT
>TRBV28|-|TRBJ2-7|-
CASSPLGGEQYF
TGTGCCAGCAGCCCCCTTGGGGGCGAGCAGTACTTC
>TRBV18|TRBD1|TRBJ2-7|few
CASSPRGGHEQYF
TGTGCCAGCTCACCAAGAGGGGGCCACGAGCAGTACTTC
>TRBV6-1|-|TRBJ2-7|-
CASNSADPPYEQYF
TGTGCCAGCAACTCAGCGGACCCACCTTACGAGCAGTACTTC
>TRBV6-1|-|TRBJ1-6|-
CASSEAWNSPLHF
TGTGCCAGCAGTGAAGCCTGGAATTCACCCCTCCACTTT
>TRBV5-1|TRBD1|TRBJ1-2|once
CASSPGTGFGYTF
TGCGCCAGCAGTCCCGGGACAGGGTTTGGCTACACCTTC
>TRBV20-1|-|TRBJ2-7|-
CSAFSDGSWYEQYF
TGCAGTGCCTTCTCCGACGGGAGCTGGTACGAGCAGTACTTC
>TRBV12-3/TRBV12-4|-|TRBJ2-5|few
CASSFNGIQETQYF
TGTGCCAGCAGTTTCAATGGCATACAAGAGACCCAGTACTTC
>TRBV28|TRBD2|TRBJ2-7|few
CASSVSFTSGRAYEQYF
TGTGCCAGCAGTGTTTCTTTTACTAGCGGGAGAGCCTACGAGCAGTACTTC
>TRBV6-6|-|TRBJ2-3|many
CASSYSTGEGSDTQYF
TGTGCCAGCAGTTACTCGACGGGTGAGGGATCAGATACGCAGTATTTT
>TRBV12-3/TRBV12-4|-|TRBJ2-1|many
CASRDGPPGHEQFF
TGTGCCAGCAGAGACGGGCCACCTGGCCATGAGCAGTTCTTC
>TRBV7-6|TRBD1|TRBJ2-1|few
CASSLVVDRGYNEQFF
TGTGCCAGCAGCTTAGTGGTGGACAGGGGCTACAATGAGCAGTTCTTC
>TRBV6-1|-|TRBJ2-3|-
CASSEALGFPRQADTQYF
TGTGCCAGCAGTGAAGCTCTAGGCTTTCCCCGGCAGGCAGATACGCAGTATTTT
>TRBV25-1|-|TRBJ1-2|-
CASSHSLGYTF
TGTGCCAGCAGCCATTCTTTGGGCTACACCTTC
>TRBV28|-|TRBJ2-7|once
CASSLALHVGTYEQYF
TGTGCCAGCAGTTTAGCCCTTCATGTGGGGACCTACGAGCAGTACTTC
>TRBV11-2|TRBD1|TRBJ1-1|-
CASSWTGLKDTEAFF
TGTGCCAGCAGCTGGACAGGGCTAAAGGACACTGAAGCTTTCTTT
>TRBV12-3/TRBV12-4|TRBD1|TRBJ2-7|many
CASSLGTGVYEQYF
TGTGCCAGCAGTTTGGGGACAGGGGTCTACGAGCAGTACTTC
>TRBV20-1|-|TRBJ2-7|-
CSATDLLGYEQYF
TGCAGTGCTACCGACCTGTTGGGGTACGAGCAGTACTTC
>TRBV3-1|TRBD1|TRBJ1-1|-
CASSPAGGGTEAFF
TGTGCCAGCAGCCCGGCAGGGGGTGGCACTGAAGCTTTCTTT